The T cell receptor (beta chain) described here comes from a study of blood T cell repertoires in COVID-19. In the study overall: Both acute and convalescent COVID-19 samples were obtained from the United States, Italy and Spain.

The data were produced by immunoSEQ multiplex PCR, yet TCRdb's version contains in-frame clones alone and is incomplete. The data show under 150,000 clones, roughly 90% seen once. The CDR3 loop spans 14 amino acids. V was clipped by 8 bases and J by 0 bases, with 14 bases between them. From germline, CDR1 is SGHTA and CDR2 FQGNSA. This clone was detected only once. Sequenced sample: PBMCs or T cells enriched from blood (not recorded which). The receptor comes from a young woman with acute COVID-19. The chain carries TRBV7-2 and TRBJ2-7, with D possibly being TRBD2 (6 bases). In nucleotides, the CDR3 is TGTGCCAGCTCCCGACTAGTGACCTCCTACGAGCAGTACTTC. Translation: CASSRLVTSYEQYF.